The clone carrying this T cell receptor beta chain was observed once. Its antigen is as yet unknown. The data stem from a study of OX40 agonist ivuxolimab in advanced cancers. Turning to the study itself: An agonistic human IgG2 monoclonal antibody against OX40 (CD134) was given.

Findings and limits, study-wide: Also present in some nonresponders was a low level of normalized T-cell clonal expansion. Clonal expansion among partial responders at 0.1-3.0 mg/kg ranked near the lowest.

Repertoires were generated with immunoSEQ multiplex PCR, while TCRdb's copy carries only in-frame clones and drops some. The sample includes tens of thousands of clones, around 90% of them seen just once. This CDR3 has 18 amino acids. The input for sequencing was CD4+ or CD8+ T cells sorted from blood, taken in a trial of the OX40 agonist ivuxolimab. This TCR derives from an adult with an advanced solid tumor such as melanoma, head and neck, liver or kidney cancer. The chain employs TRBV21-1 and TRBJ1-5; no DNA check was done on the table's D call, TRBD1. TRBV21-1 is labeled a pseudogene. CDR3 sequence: CASSKARTVTFSNQPQHF. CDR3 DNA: TGTGCCAGCAGCAAAGCAAGGACAGTAACCTTTAGCAATCAGCCCCAGCATTTT.